Listed below are T cell receptor beta chains from one sample, sequenced in a study of CD8+ T cells in alopecia areata. The table came from immunoSEQ multiplex PCR; TCRdb's copy has only in-frame clones and leaves some out. The table records about 140,000 clones, about three fifths of them present only once. The source material was CD4+ T cells sorted from blood. These receptors all stem from a human donor in good health. The CDR3 runs from the conserved cysteine through the conserved F or W. A D gene is named only where the DNA matches it firmly. The size field is filled for only some rows; it gives once, few, many or a size class.

J gene | clone size | V gene | D gene | CDR3 protein | CDR3 DNA
TRBJ2-5 | - | TRBV29-1 | TRBD2 | CSVATSGQETQYF | TGCAGCGTTGCTACTAGCGGACAAGAGACCCAGTACTTC
TRBJ1-1 | - | TRBV5-4 | - | CASSFRLTGRTEAFF | TGTGCCAGCAGCTTTCGGTTGACAGGTCGAACTGAAGCTTTCTTT
TRBJ2-6 | - | TRBV28 | - | CASRLRRAPGANVLTF | TGTGCCAGCAGATTGAGACGAGCCCCTGGGGCCAACGTCCTGACTTTC
TRBJ2-1 | few | TRBV6-5 | - | CASWGDSIYNEQFF | TGTGCCAGCTGGGGGGACTCTATCTACAATGAGCAGTTCTTC
TRBJ2-7 | - | TRBV15 | - | CATSRGRSYEQYF | TGTGCCACCAGCAGAGGCAGGTCCTACGAGCAGTACTTC
TRBJ2-1 | - | TRBV29-1 | - | CSASPYNEQFF | TGCAGCGCTTCCCCCTACAATGAGCAGTTCTTC
TRBJ2-5 | few | TRBV19 | TRBD2 | CASSPNLPGLAGVGTQYF | TGTGCCAGTAGTCCGAACCTACCGGGACTAGCGGGAGTTGGGACCCAGTACTTC
TRBJ2-3 | few | TRBV29-1 | - | CSVPQADTQYF | TGCAGCGTCCCTCAGGCGGATACGCAGTATTTT
TRBJ2-6 | - | TRBV2 | - | CASRGYTSGANVLTF | TGTGCCAGCCGGGGCTATACCTCTGGGGCCAACGTCCTGACTTTC
TRBJ2-5 | few | TRBV28 | TRBD2 | CASSLPGGQETQYF | TGTGCCAGCAGTCTCCCGGGGGGACAAGAGACCCAGTACTTC
TRBJ2-2 | - | TRBV30 | - | CAWSIGRLNTGELFF | TGTGCCTGGAGTATCGGCCGCCTCAACACCGGGGAGCTGTTTTTT
TRBJ2-7 | - | TRBV5-1 | - | CASSSLEPPYEQYF | TGCGCCAGCAGCTCACTTGAACCCCCCTACGAGCAGTACTTC
TRBJ2-1 | - | TRBV30 | TRBD2 | CAWTQGLAGLFFF | TGTGCCTGGACCCAGGGACTAGCGGGTCTCTTTTTCTTC
TRBJ2-1 | - | TRBV29-1 | - | CSGTPLLGYNEQFF | TGCAGCGGTACACCCCTACTAGGCTACAATGAGCAGTTCTTC
TRBJ1-5 | - | TRBV5-1 | - | CASSLDGDSNQPQHF | TGCGCCAGCAGCTTGGACGGGGATAGCAATCAGCCCCAGCATTTT
TRBJ1-5 | - | TRBV6-4 | TRBD1 | CASSDRDRGTAQHF | TGTGCCAGCAGTGACAGGGACAGGGGTACGGCCCAGCATTTT
TRBJ2-5 | - | TRBV4-1 | - | CASSQVGRPPLGETQYF | TGCGCCAGCAGCCAGGTGGGGAGGCCCCCGCTAGGAGAGACCCAGTACTTC
TRBJ2-1 | - | TRBV2 | TRBD2 | CASLPGGLGSYNEQFF | TGTGCCAGCTTACCGGGGGGACTAGGGTCCTACAATGAGCAGTTCTTC
TRBJ2-3 | - | TRBV2 | TRBD1 | CASTSQGADTQYF | TGTGCCAGCACCTCCCAGGGGGCGGATACGCAGTATTTT
TRBJ2-7 | - | TRBV7-2 | TRBD1 | CASSRSFPDRGSYEQYF | TGTGCCAGCAGTCGAAGTTTTCCGGACAGGGGGTCCTACGAGCAGTACTTC
TRBJ1-2 | few | TRBV27 | - | CASSPLGGRGYTF | TGTGCCAGCAGTCCCCTTGGGGGTAGGGGCTACACCTTC
TRBJ2-3 | - | TRBV29-1 | - | CSVAQGSADTQYF | TGCAGCGTTGCACAGGGTTCAGCAGATACGCAGTATTTT
TRBJ2-3 | - | TRBV27 | TRBD1 | CASSSPDRADTQYF | TGTGCCAGCAGTTCCCCGGACAGGGCGGATACGCAGTATTTT
TRBJ1-2 | - | TRBV4-1 | TRBD1 | CASSPGGRYGYTF | TGCGCCAGCAGCCCAGGGGGCCGGTATGGCTACACCTTC
TRBJ2-4 | - | TRBV25-1 | - | CASREQGYENIQYF | TGTGCCAGCAGAGAACAGGGATATGAAAACATTCAGTACTTC
TRBJ2-5 | - | TRBV27 | - | CASSSHGAAETQYF | TGTGCCAGCAGTTCCCATGGCGCCGCGGAGACCCAGTACTTC
TRBJ1-1 | few | TRBV29-1 | - | CSGAMGNTEAFF | TGCAGCGGAGCAATGGGGAACACTGAAGCTTTCTTT
TRBJ2-1 | few | TRBV5-6 | TRBD2 | CASQLAGLSSYNEQFF | TGTGCCAGCCAACTAGCGGGCCTTAGCTCCTACAATGAGCAGTTCTTC
TRBJ1-2 | - | TRBV28 | - | CASSPGTTLNYGYTF | TGTGCCAGCAGCCCCGGGACAACCTTAAACTATGGCTACACCTTC
TRBJ1-5 | - | TRBV5-1 | - | CASSPDGQGNQPQHF | TGCGCCAGCAGCCCCGACGGGCAGGGCAATCAGCCCCAGCATTTT
TRBJ2-4 | - | TRBV28 | TRBD2 | CASSFLSKKREYIQYF | TGTGCCAGCAGTTTTCTCTCGAAAAAGCGGGAGTACATTCAGTACTTC
TRBJ1-1 | few | TRBV15 | - | CATSSLSRNTEAFF | TGTGCCACCAGCAGTCTTTCCAGGAACACTGAAGCTTTCTTT
TRBJ2-3 | - | TRBV29-1 | - | CSVLPRQGATDTQYF | TGCAGCGTCCTCCCACGGCAGGGTGCAACAGATACGCAGTATTTT
TRBJ2-1 | few | TRBV7-6 | - | CASSFSDRDEQFF | TGTGCCAGCAGCTTCTCAGATAGGGATGAGCAGTTCTTC
TRBJ1-1 | few | TRBV7-2 | - | CASSLRRRNTEAFF | TGTGCCAGCAGCTTGAGGCGGAGGAACACTGAAGCTTTCTTT
TRBJ2-1 | few | TRBV29-1 | TRBD1 | CSVQGVEQSGQFF | TGCAGCGTGCAGGGGGTCGAACAATCCGGGCAGTTCTTC
TRBJ1-5 | - | TRBV10-3 | - | CAIREGSGDQPQHF | TGTGCCATCAGGGAAGGGTCAGGGGATCAGCCCCAGCATTTT
TRBJ2-1 | - | TRBV25-1 | - | CASSDYPQGLGQFF | TGTGCCAGCAGTGATTATCCCCAGGGGTTAGGGCAGTTCTTC
TRBJ2-3 | - | TRBV29-1 | - | CSVERETDTQYF | TGCAGCGTTGAAAGAGAAACTGATACGCAGTATTTT
TRBJ2-7 | once | TRBV5-6 | TRBD2 | CASSLVSGRAYEQYF | TGTGCCAGCAGCTTGGTAAGCGGGAGGGCCTACGAGCAGTACTTC
TRBJ1-2 | - | TRBV5-4 | - | CASSQRTDYGYTF | TGTGCCAGCAGCCAGCGGACTGATTATGGCTACACCTTC
TRBJ1-3 | - | TRBV28 | - | CASSFAGRGYGNTIYF | TGTGCCAGCAGTTTCGCCGGGAGGGGTTACGGAAACACCATATATTTT